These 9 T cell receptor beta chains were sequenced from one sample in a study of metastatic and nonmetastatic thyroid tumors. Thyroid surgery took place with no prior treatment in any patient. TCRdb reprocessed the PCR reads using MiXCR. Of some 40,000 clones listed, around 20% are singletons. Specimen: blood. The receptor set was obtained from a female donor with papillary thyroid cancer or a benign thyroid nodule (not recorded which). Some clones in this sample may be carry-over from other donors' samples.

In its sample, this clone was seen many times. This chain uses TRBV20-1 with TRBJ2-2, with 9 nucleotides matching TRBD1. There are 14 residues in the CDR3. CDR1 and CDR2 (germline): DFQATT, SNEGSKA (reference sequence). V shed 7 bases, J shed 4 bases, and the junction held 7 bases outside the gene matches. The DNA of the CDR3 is TGCAGTGTACAGGGACAGGGTAGCACCGGGGAGCTGTTTTTT. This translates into CSVQGQGSTGELFF.

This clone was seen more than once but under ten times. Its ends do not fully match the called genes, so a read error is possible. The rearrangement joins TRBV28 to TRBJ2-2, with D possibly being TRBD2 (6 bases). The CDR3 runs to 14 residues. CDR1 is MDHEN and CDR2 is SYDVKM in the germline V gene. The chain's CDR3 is CASSLEQVCGDLFF. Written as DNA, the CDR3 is TGTGCCAGCAGTCTCGAGCAGGTGTGCGGGGATCTGTTTTTT.

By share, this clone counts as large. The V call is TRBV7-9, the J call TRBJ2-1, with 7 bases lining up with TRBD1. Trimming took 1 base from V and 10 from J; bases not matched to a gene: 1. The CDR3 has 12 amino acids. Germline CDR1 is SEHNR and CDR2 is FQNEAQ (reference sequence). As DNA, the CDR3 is TGTGCCAGCAGCTTAGGGGACAGAGAGCAGTTCTTC. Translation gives CASSLGDREQFF.

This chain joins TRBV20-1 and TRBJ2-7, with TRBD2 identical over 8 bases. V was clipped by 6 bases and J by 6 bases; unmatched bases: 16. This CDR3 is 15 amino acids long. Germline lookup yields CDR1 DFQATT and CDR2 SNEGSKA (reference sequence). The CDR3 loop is CSASKCREGGSEQYF. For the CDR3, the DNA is TGCAGTGCCAGTAAGTGCCGGGAGGGCGGCTCCGAGCAGTACTTC.

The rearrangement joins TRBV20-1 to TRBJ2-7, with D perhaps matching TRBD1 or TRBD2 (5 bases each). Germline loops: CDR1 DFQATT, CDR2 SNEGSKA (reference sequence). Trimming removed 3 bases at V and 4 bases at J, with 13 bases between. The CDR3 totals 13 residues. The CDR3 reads CSASLRGAYEQYF. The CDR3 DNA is TGCAGTGCTAGTTTAAGAGGGGCATACGAGCAGTACTTC.

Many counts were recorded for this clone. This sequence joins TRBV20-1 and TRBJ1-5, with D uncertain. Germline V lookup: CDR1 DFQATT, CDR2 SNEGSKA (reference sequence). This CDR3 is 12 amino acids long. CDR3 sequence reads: CSLSDGDQPQHF. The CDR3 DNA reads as TGCAGCCTATCGGACGGAGATCAGCCCCAGCATTTT.

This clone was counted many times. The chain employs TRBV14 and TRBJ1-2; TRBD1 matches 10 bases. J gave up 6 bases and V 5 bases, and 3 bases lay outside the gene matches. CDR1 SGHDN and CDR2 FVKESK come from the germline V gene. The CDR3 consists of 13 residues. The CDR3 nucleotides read TGTGCCAGCAGCTTCGGACAGGGGGATGGCTACACCTTC. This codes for CASSFGQGDGYTF.

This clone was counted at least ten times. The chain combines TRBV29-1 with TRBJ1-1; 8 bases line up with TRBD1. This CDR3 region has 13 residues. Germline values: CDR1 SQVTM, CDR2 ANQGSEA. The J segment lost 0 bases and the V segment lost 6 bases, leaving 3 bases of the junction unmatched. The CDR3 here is CSVDRALNTEAFF. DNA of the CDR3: TGCAGCGTGGACAGGGCCCTGAACACTGAAGCTTTCTTT.

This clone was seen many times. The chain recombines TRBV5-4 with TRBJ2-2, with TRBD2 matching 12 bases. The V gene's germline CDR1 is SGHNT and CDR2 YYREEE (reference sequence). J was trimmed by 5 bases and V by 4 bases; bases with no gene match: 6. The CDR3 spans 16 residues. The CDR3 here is CASSPALAGGTGELFF. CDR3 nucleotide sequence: TGTGCCAGCAGCCCGGCGCTAGCGGGAGGGACCGGGGAGCTGTTTTTT.